Described below is a single TCR beta chain sequence and its context. The data were produced by immunoSEQ multiplex PCR, yet TCRdb's version contains in-frame clones alone and is incomplete. The repertoire holds 50,000 to 70,000 clones, with less than 90% as singletons. This sample is part of a study of OX40 agonist ivuxolimab in advanced cancers. Study information: The patients got ivuxolimab, which is an agonistic anti-OX40 (CD134) antibody.

Autoimmune disease history or systemic immunosuppression was exclusionary. CDR3 length: 15 residues. Trimming pared 0 bases from V and 1 base from J, leaving 10 bases between. Germline V gives CDR1 SGHRS, CDR2 YFSETQ. The chain uses TRBV5-1 and TRBJ1-1; D gene uncertain. This sequence was found in an adult with an advanced solid tumor such as melanoma, head and neck, liver or kidney cancer. The source was CD4+ or CD8+ T cells sorted from blood, collected in a trial of the OX40 agonist ivuxolimab. CDR3 nucleotide sequence: TGCGCCAGCAGCTTGGATCCGTTGCCGAACACTGAAGCTTTCTTT. Translated: CASSLDPLPNTEAFF.